This TCR beta chain was sequenced in a study of blood T cell repertoires in COVID-19. Study-level background: Samples taken during acute and convalescent COVID-19 were collected in the United States, Italy and Spain. T cells, B-cell-depleted T cells, or PBMCs supplied cDNA or gDNA.

Per the original methods: Amplification of reference gene primers was used by the study to estimate nucleated cell counts. Sequencing used immunoSEQ multiplex PCR; TCRdb keeps in-frame clones, though not all of them. V and J calls and clone size are given by that table; D and trimming were obtained from the DNA. Here the sample spans around 94,000 clones, 91% being singletons. The V gene end was trimmed by 0 bases and the J gene end by 5 bases; junction bases not matched to a gene: 10. The V gene's germline CDR1 is SGDLS and CDR2 YYNGEE. The CDR3 is 17 amino acids. What was sequenced was peripheral blood. The V call is TRBV9, the J call TRBJ1-4, with 7 bases aligning to TRBD1. The TCR comes from a man in his late teens or twenties with acute or convalescent COVID-19. The CDR3 loop reads CASSVDETGLLNEKLFF. In DNA form, the CDR3 reads TGTGCCAGCAGCGTAGACGAGACAGGGCTATTAAATGAAAAACTGTTTTTT.